The 27 T cell receptor beta chains in this list originate from one sample, sequenced in a study of CD8+CD57+ T cells in acquired aplastic anemia. The study profiled TCR beta VDJ and CDR3 using genomic DNA as template. From the reads, TCRdb called clonotypes with MiXCR, one entry per CDR3 protein. In the table there are 200,000 or so distinct CDR3 sequences, over 60% of which are singletons. Sample: sorted CD4+, CD8+, or CD8+CD57+ T cells (not recorded which) from PBMCs. All receptors come from a human donor with severe aplastic anemia or a healthy control (not recorded which).

The V call is TRBV18, the J call TRBJ1-5; D unresolved. This CDR3 is built from 17 residues. Germline V gene lookup returns CDR1 KGHSH and CDR2 LQKENI. Trimming shortened V by 3 bases and J by 0 bases, and 15 bases separated the two germline ends. The CDR3 region has the DNA TGTGCCAGCTCACCGACCGGTTCGGTTTATAGCAATCAGCCCCAGCATTTT. Its protein product is CASSPTGSVYSNQPQHF.

This clonotype was detected only once. CDR3 sequence reads: CASSPWTSLTDTQYF. CDR3 in DNA: TGTGCCAGCAGCCCATGGACTAGCTTGACAGATACGCAGTATTTT. The chain couples TRBV7-2 to TRBJ2-3; TRBD2 aligns across 8 bases. The CDR3 runs 15 residues. V lost 5 bases and J lost 3; bases outside the gene matches: 7. Germline assignment: CDR1 SGHTA and CDR2 FQGNSA.

The chain combines TRBV7-2 with TRBJ2-7, with 8 bases aligning to TRBD1. In germline, CDR1 is SGHTA, CDR2 FQGNSA. The CDR3 has 15 residues. V lost 0 bases to trimming and J lost 6 bases; unmatched junction nucleotides: 7. Here the CDR3 reads CASSLASQGAFEQYF. The CDR3 bases are TGTGCCAGCAGCTTAGCATCCCAGGGGGCGTTCGAGCAGTACTTC.

The chain has TRBV19 and TRBJ1-2; maybe TRBD1 (5 bases). Germline values: CDR1 LNHDA, CDR2 SQIVND (reference sequence). This CDR3 spans 15 amino acids. V gave up 4 bases and J gave up 3 bases, with 15 bases separating them. CDR3 bases: TGTGCCAGTAGTACCGACCGGGACGGAGACTATGGCTACACCTTC. Translating it yields CASSTDRDGDYGYTF.

In this sample, this clonotype turned up once. The V call is TRBV7-9, the J call TRBJ2-5; D is unresolved. Trimming removed 6 bases at V and 5 bases at J, with 22 bases between. This CDR3 is built from 16 residues. Per germline, CDR1 SEHNR and CDR2 FQNEAQ (reference sequence). The CDR3: CASSEAQTSSRETQYF. CDR3 DNA sequence: TGTGCCAGCAGTGAAGCCCAGACAAGTAGTCGGGAGACCCAGTACTTC.

V usage is TRBV7-6 and J usage is TRBJ2-7; 10 bases align to TRBD2. Trimming cost V 4 bases and J 3 bases; bases outside gene matches: 18. Germline lookup yields CDR1 SGHVS and CDR2 FNYEAQ. This CDR3 has 19 amino acids. The CDR3 region is CASSSRGSSGSLHHYEQYF. CDR3 nucleotide sequence: TGTGCCAGCAGCTCCCGAGGGTCTAGCGGGAGTCTCCATCACTACGAGCAGTACTTC.

The chain carries TRBV6-5 and TRBJ2-1; TRBD1 matches at 7 bases. CDR1 is MNHEY and CDR2 is SVGAGI in the germline V gene. The length of the CDR3 is 12 residues. After removal of 6 bases from V and 8 bases from J, the junction contained 4 bases not matched to a gene. The CDR3 DNA sequence: TGTGCCAGCAGGACAGGGTTGGATGAGCAGTTCTTC. Its translation is CASRTGLDEQFF.

The CDR3 DNA is TGTGCCAGCAGTTCTGACCCAGTCGGGGATCAGCCCCAGCATTTT. Protein sequence: CASSSDPVGDQPQHF. This rearrangement joins TRBV2 to TRBJ1-5; D unclear. The V gene lost 5 bases and the J gene lost 5 bases, with 16 bases spanning the gap. Germline V gene data show CDR1 as SNHLY and CDR2 as FYNNEI. The CDR3 runs 15 residues.

V and J are TRBV5-1 and TRBJ1-6; a possible D gene is TRBD1 (6 bases). The CDR3 is 15 amino acids. Germline V gene sequence: CDR1 SGHRS, CDR2 YFSETQ. Trimming cost V 0 bases and J 14 bases, with 18 bases left between them. The CDR3 here is CASSLDTGFGVALHF. As DNA, the CDR3 is TGCGCCAGCAGCTTGGATACAGGGTTTGGAGTCGCCCTCCACTTT.

The genes are TRBV2 and TRBJ2-7; D is undetermined. The CDR3 totals 11 residues. CDR1 and CDR2 (germline): SNHLY, FYNNEI. V shed 5 bases and J shed 10 bases, with 12 bases lying between them. CDR3 sequence: CASSIRAGQYF. CDR3 bases: TGTGCCAGCAGTATTCGGGCCGGCCAGTACTTC.

This clonotype has at least ten counts. The chain uses TRBV10-3 and TRBJ2-6; D call uncertain. Germline V CDR1 and CDR2: ENHRY, SYGVKD. This CDR3 has 14 amino acids. The ends were cut back, 6 bases at V and 4 bases at J, with 10 bases in the middle. DNA of the CDR3: TGTGCCATCAGGGGTGTGTACGGGGCCAACGTCCTGACTTTC. It is translated as CAIRGVYGANVLTF.

V usage is TRBV2 and J usage is TRBJ2-7; D call uncertain. V gave up 6 bases and J gave up 7 bases, with 10 bases separating them. CDR1 SNHLY and CDR2 FYNNEI come from the germline V gene. The CDR3 runs 11 residues. The CDR3 reads CASRGRIEQYF. In DNA form, the CDR3 reads TGTGCCAGCAGGGGCCGTATTGAGCAGTACTTC. Variable domain in full (rest from reference TRBV2 and TRBJ2-7): EPEVTQTPSHQVTQMGQEVILRCVPISNHLYFYWYRQILGQKVEFLVSFYNNEISEKSEIFDDQFSVERPDGSNFTLKIRSTKLEDSAMYFCASRGRIEQYFGPGTRLTVT.

The chain is built from TRBV20-1 and TRBJ2-1, with TRBD1 matching 7 bases. Trimming cost V 3 bases and J 4 bases; bases outside gene matches: 6. The CDR3 consists of 14 residues. Germline-derived CDR1 and CDR2 are DFQATT and SNEGSKA (reference sequence). For the CDR3, the DNA is TGCAGTGCTAGTAAGGCAGGGGGTTACAATGAGCAGTTCTTC. It codes for CSASKAGGYNEQFF.

Many counts were recorded for this clonotype. The chain combines TRBV2 with TRBJ1-2; the D gene is possibly TRBD1 (5 bases). The germline V gene has CDR1 SNHLY and CDR2 FYNNEI. Trimming took off 8 bases at V and 6 bases at J, with 13 bases between the two ends. This CDR3 region has 12 residues. The CDR3 coding sequence is TGTGCCAGCGGAGCTGGGGGGAATGGCTACACCTTC. Translated: CASGAGGNGYTF.

This chain connects TRBV10-3 to TRBJ1-1; 8 bases align to TRBD1. The CDR3 sequence is 14 residues long. Trimming took 6 bases from V and 1 from J; bases not matched to a gene: 4. The germline V gene has CDR1 ENHRY and CDR2 SYGVKD. CDR3 sequence reads: CAIRTGTGNTEAFF. The CDR3 coding sequence is TGTGCCATCAGAACCGGGACAGGGAACACTGAAGCTTTCTTT.

The J gene is TRBJ1-2, the V gene TRBV7-2, with D possibly TRBD1 on 6 matching bases. Germline V gene lookup returns CDR1 SGHTA and CDR2 FQGNSA. This CDR3 region has 14 residues. Deletions cut 5 bases from V and 1 base from J, with 11 bases between. For the CDR3, the DNA is TGTGCCAGCAGCCCCGGGGGGCGTAACTATGGCTACACCTTC. This translates into CASSPGGRNYGYTF.

In this sample, this clonotype turned up many times. The chain employs TRBV28 and TRBJ2-5; D uncertain. The V end was cut by 6 bases, the J end by 5 bases, with 16 bases between. This CDR3 region has 14 residues. The germline CDR1 and CDR2 sequences are MDHEN and SYDVKM. The CDR3 region is CASRPSSMVETQYF. In nucleotides, the CDR3 is TGTGCCAGCAGGCCATCTAGTATGGTGGAGACCCAGTACTTC. Full variable domain (remainder filled in from reference TRBV28 and TRBJ2-5): DVKVTQSSRYLVKRTGEKVFLECVQDMDHENMFWYRQDPGLGLRLIYFSYDVKMKEKGDIPEGYSVSREKKERFSLILESASTNQTSMYLCASRPSSMVETQYFGPGTRLLVL.

The chain is built from TRBV7-2 and TRBJ2-1, with TRBD2 identical over 9 bases. Germline trimming cut 6 bases from V and 5 bases from J; bases unmatched to any gene: 8. The CDR3 is made up of 15 amino acids. Germline assignment: CDR1 SGHTA and CDR2 FQGNSA. The CDR3 spells CASRLGLAGNNEQFF. CDR3 nucleotide sequence: TGTGCCAGCAGGCTCGGGCTAGCGGGGAACAATGAGCAGTTCTTC.

The chain is built from TRBV7-9 and TRBJ2-5, with D possibly matching TRBD1 (6 bases). V lost 1 base, J lost 2 bases, and 11 bases lay in between. CDR1 SEHNR and CDR2 FQNEAQ come from the germline V gene (reference sequence). This CDR3 spans 15 amino acids. The DNA for the CDR3 is TGTGCCAGCAGCTTAGTCCCGGACAGTCAAGAGACCCAGTACTTC. It encodes CASSLVPDSQETQYF. Supplemented by reference TRBV7-9 and TRBJ2-5, the full variable domain reads DTGVSQNPRHKITKRGQNVTFRCDPISEHNRLYWYRQTLGQGPEFLTYFQNEAQLEKSRLLSDRFSAERPKGSFSTLEIQRTEQGDSAMYLCASSLVPDSQETQYFGPGTRLLVL.

The rearrangement joins TRBV20-1 to TRBJ2-6, with 7 positions matching TRBD1. After removal of 5 bases from V and 0 bases from J, the junction contained 10 bases not matched to a gene. This CDR3 contains 17 residues. The germline V gene has CDR1 DFQATT and CDR2 SNEGSKA (reference sequence). CDR3 loop: CSADPGQFSSGANVLTF. The CDR3 DNA is TGCAGTGCTGATCCGGGACAGTTTAGCTCTGGGGCCAACGTCCTGACTTTC.

The chain carries TRBV7-3 and TRBJ2-1, with TRBD2 matching 10 bases. Germline V CDR1 and CDR2: SGHTA, FQGTGA. The CDR3 length is 16 residues. The V gene end was trimmed by 4 bases and the J gene end by 3 bases; junction bases not matched to a gene: 6. As DNA, the CDR3 is TGTGCCAGCAGCTCCAGTCGGACTAGCGGCTACAATGAGCAGTTCTTC. Its protein product is CASSSSRTSGYNEQFF. Using reference TRBV7-3 and TRBJ2-1 for the parts outside the CDR3, the full variable domain is GAGVSQTPSNKVTEKGKYVELRCDPISGHTALYWYRQSLGQGPEFLIYFQGTGAADDSGLPNDRFFAVRPEGSVSTLKIQRTERGDSAVYLCASSSSRTSGYNEQFFGPGTRLTVL.

The chain carries TRBV7-3 and TRBJ2-7; tentative D call: TRBD1 (6 bases). The CDR3 has 13 residues. Germline V gene lookup returns CDR1 SGHTA and CDR2 FQGTGA. The V end was cut by 5 bases, the J end by 5 bases, with 13 bases between. The CDR3 sequence: CASSQGHRHEQYF. The CDR3 DNA follows: TGTGCCAGCAGCCAGGGACACCGGCACGAGCAGTACTTC. Full variable domain (missing parts from reference TRBV7-3 and TRBJ2-7): GAGVSQTPSNKVTEKGKYVELRCDPISGHTALYWYRQSLGQGPEFLIYFQGTGAADDSGLPNDRFFAVRPEGSVSTLKIQRTERGDSAVYLCASSQGHRHEQYFGPGTRLTVT.

This clonotype was counted a single time. This is likely a read error, given that the CDR3 carries no conserved phenylalanine or tryptophan at its end. The V gene is TRBV7-9, the J gene TRBJ1-1, with 10 bases identical to TRBD1. CDR1 and CDR2 (germline): SEHNR, FQNEAQ (reference sequence). The CDR3 has 14 residues. J was trimmed by 6 bases and V by 5 bases; bases with no gene match: 6. The CDR3 spells CASSQGQGRSEAFS. The CDR3 nucleotides are TGTGCCAGCAGCCAGGGACAGGGGAGGTCTGAAGCTTTCTCT.

This sequence joins TRBV7-2 and TRBJ2-7; no clear D. Germline V gives CDR1 SGHTA, CDR2 FQGNSA. V was shortened by 6 bases and J by 3 bases, with 9 bases between the two germline ends. The CDR3 totals 12 residues. The CDR3 sequence: CASSPTNYEQYF. The CDR3 DNA is TGTGCCAGCAGTCCGACAAACTACGAGCAGTACTTC. Full variable domain (missing parts from reference TRBV7-2 and TRBJ2-7): GAGVSQSPSNKVTEKGKDVELRCDPISGHTALYWYRQSLGQGLEFLIYFQGNSAPDKSGLPSDRFSAERTGGSVSTLTIQRTQQEDSAVYLCASSPTNYEQYFGPGTRLTVT.

The rearrangement joins TRBV15 to TRBJ1-4; D ambiguous. The CDR3 is made up of 12 amino acids. Germline CDR1 LNHNV, CDR2 YYDKDF (reference sequence). Trimming left V 2 bases short and J 2 bases short, with 0 bases between. The CDR3 is CATSRTNEKLFF. As DNA, the CDR3 is TGTGCCACCAGCAGAACTAATGAAAAACTGTTTTTT. Together with reference TRBV15 and TRBJ1-4, the CDR3 gives the full variable domain: DAMVIQNPRYQVTQFGKPVTLSCSQTLNHNVMYWYQQKSSQAPKLLFHYYDKDFNNEADTPDNFQSRRPNTSFCFLDIRSPGLGDTAMYLCATSRTNEKLFFGSGTQLSVL.

The table lists this clonotype with a count of one. V and J are TRBV6-5 and TRBJ1-6, with 8 bases lining up with TRBD1. This CDR3 has 13 amino acids. Germline CDR1 MNHEY, CDR2 SVGAGI. V dropped 5 bases and J dropped 10; count of bases not matched to a gene: 4. This CDR3 is CASSPRQGSPLHF. CDR3 nucleotides: TGTGCCAGCAGTCCTCGACAGGGGTCACCCCTCCACTTT.

J is TRBJ2-7 and V is TRBV29-1; 9 nucleotides line up with TRBD1. Germline CDR1 and CDR2: SQVTM and ANQGSEA. This CDR3 comprises 15 residues. Losses at the gene ends were 7 bases for V and 3 bases for J; bases not matched to a gene: 13. CDR3 sequence: CSAEGTGGRHYEQYF. The CDR3 DNA reads as TGCAGCGCCGAGGGAACAGGGGGCAGGCACTACGAGCAGTACTTC.